Included here is one TCR beta chain sequence, with context. Its target is not known. This sample was included in a study of T cell clones after liver transplantation. Background on the study: Until 12-24 months post-transplant, subjects got standard immunosuppression and no induction. Timepoints were pre-transplant, pre-withdrawal, and after withdrawal was completed or failed. Study-wide points: A larger donor-reactive than third-party decline suggested partial antigen-specific deletion.

There are 13 residues in the CDR3. CDR1 is SGHTA and CDR2 is FQGNSA in the germline V gene. Trimming took off 7 bases at V and 5 bases at J, with 15 bases between the two ends. TCRdb's table, derived via immunoSEQ multiplex PCR, lists solely in-frame clones and lacks some. The sample shows 75,000 to 100,000 clones, roughly 85% of them seen only once. This sequence originates from a human patient who received a liver transplant. The graft donor may have given rise to some T cells. Sequences were derived from CD4+ T cells from blood, sampled approximately 45 months after liver transplant. The genes are TRBV7-2 and TRBJ2-7; D is undetermined. The CDR3 DNA is TGTGCCAGCACCTCATATTATCCCCACGAGCAGTACTTC. It encodes CASTSYYPHEQYF.